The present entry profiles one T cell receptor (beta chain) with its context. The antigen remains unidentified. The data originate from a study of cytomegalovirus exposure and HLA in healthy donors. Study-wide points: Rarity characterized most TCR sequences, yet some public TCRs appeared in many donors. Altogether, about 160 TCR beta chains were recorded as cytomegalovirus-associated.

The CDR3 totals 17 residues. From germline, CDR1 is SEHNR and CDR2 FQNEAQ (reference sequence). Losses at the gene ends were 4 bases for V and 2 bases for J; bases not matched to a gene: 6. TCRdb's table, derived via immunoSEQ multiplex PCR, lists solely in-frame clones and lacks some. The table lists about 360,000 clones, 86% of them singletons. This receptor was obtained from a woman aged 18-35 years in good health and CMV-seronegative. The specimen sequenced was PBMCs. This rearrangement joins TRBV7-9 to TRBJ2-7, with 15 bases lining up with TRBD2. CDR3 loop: CASSSHGLAGGTYEQYF. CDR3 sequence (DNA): TGTGCCAGCAGCTCCCATGGACTAGCGGGGGGGACCTACGAGCAGTACTTC.